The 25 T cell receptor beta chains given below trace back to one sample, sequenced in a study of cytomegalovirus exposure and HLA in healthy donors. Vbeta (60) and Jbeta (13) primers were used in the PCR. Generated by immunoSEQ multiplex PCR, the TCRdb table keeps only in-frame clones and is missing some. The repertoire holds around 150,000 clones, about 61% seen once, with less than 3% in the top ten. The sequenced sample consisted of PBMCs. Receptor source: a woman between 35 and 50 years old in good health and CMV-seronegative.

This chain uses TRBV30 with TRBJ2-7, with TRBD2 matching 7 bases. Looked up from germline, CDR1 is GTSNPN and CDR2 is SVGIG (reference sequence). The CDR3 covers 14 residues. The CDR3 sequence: CAARRTRSSYEQYF. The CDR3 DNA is TGTGCTGCTCGAAGGACTAGGAGCTCCTACGAGCAGTACTTC.

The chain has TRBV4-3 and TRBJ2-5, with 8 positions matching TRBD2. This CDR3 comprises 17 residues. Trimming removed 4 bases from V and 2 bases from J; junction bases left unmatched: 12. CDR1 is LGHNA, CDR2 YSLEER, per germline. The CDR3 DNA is TGCGCCAGCAGCCTCCAACTCGAGGCTAGCGGGCAAGAGACCCAGTACTTC. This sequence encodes CASSLQLEASGQETQYF.

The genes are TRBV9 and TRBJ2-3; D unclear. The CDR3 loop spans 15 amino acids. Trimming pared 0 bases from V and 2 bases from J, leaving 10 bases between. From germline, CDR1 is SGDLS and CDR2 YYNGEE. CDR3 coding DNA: TGTGCCAGCAGCGTAGTGGCACATAACACAGATACGCAGTATTTT. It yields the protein CASSVVAHNTDTQYF.

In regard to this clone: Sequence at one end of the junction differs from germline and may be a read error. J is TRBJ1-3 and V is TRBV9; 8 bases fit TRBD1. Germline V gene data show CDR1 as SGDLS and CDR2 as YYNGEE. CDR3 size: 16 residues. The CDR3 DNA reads TGTGCCGGCAGCGTAGAGGACAGGGCTTCTGGAAACACCATATATTTT. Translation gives CAGSVEDRASGNTIYF.

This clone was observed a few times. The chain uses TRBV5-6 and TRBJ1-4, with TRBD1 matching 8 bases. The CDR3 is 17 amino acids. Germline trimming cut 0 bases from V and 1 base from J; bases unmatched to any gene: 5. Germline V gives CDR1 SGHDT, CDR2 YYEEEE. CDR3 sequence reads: CASSLGQGMGTNEKLFF. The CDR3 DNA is TGTGCCAGCAGCTTGGGACAGGGGATGGGAACTAATGAAAAACTGTTTTTT.

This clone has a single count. The CDR3 protein is CASSREPGPGNEQYF. The CDR3 nucleotides read TGCGCCAGCAGCCGAGAACCGGGCCCGGGGAACGAGCAGTACTTC. V is TRBV4-1 and J is TRBJ2-7; tentatively, D is TRBD2 (5 bases). V was pared by 4 bases and J by 5 bases, with 18 bases between. The CDR3 is 15 amino acids. Germline V gives CDR1 MGHRA, CDR2 YSYEKL.

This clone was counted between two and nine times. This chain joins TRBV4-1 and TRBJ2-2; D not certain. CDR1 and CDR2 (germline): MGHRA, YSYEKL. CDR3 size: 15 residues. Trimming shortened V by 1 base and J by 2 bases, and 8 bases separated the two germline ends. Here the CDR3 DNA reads TGCGCCAGCAGCCAAGGGCCATTAAACACCGGGGAGCTGTTTTTT. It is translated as CASSQGPLNTGELFF.

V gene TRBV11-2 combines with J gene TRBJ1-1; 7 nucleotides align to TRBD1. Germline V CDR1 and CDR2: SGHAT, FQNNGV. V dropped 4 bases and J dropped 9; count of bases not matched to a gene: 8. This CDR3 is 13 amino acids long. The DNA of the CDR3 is TGTGCCAGCAGCTCAATCCGAGGGGGCAAAGCTTTCTTT. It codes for CASSSIRGGKAFF.

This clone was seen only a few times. The CDR3 region is CAHRDRAIYGYTF. DNA for the CDR3: TGTGCCCACCGGGACAGGGCGATCTATGGCTACACCTTC. The chain links TRBV30 to TRBJ1-2; 9 bases line up with TRBD1. CDR3 length: 13 residues. Trimming took 8 bases from V and 4 from J; bases not matched to a gene: 8. CDR1 and CDR2 (germline): GTSNPN, SVGIG (reference sequence).

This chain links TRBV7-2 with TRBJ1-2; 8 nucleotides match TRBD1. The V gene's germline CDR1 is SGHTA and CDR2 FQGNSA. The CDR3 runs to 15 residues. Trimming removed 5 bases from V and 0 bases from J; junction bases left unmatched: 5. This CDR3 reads CASSAPDRANYGYTF. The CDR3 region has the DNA TGTGCCAGCAGCGCACCGGACAGGGCTAACTATGGCTACACCTTC.

The CDR3 sequence: CASSEISDRSYNEQFF. DNA of the CDR3: TGTGCCAGCAGTGAGATTTCAGACAGAAGCTACAATGAGCAGTTCTTC. V and J are TRBV25-1 and TRBJ2-1, with D possibly matching TRBD1 (5 bases). Germline V gives CDR1 MGHDK, CDR2 SYGVNS. V shed 3 bases and J shed 3 bases, with 15 bases lying between them. The CDR3 runs 16 residues.

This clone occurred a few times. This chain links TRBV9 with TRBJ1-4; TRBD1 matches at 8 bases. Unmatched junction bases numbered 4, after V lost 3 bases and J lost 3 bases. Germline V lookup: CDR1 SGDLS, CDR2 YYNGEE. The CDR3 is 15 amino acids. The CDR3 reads CASSDQGAANEKLFF. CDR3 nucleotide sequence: TGTGCCAGCAGCGATCAGGGGGCGGCTAATGAAAAACTGTTTTTT.

The CDR3 region has the DNA TGCGCCAGCAGCGCGGGACAGGGGGGGAGCCAGCCCCAGCATTTT. It translates to CASSAGQGGSQPQHF. The chain carries TRBV5-1 and TRBJ1-5, with 11 bases aligning to TRBD1. The CDR3 extends over 15 amino acids. From germline, CDR1 is SGHRS and CDR2 YFSETQ. The V gene end was trimmed by 4 bases and the J gene end by 7 bases; junction bases not matched to a gene: 7.

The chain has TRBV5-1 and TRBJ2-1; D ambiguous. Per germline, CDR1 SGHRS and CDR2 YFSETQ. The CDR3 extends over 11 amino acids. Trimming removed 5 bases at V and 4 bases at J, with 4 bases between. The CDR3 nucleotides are TGCGCCAGCAGGGAGTACAATGAGCAGTTCTTC. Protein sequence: CASREYNEQFF.

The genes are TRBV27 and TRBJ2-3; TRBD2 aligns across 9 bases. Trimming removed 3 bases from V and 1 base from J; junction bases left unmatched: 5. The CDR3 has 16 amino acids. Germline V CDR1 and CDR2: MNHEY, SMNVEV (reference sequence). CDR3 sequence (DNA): TGTGCCAGCAGTTTCCTAGCGGGGTTAGGCACAGATACGCAGTATTTT. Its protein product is CASSFLAGLGTDTQYF.

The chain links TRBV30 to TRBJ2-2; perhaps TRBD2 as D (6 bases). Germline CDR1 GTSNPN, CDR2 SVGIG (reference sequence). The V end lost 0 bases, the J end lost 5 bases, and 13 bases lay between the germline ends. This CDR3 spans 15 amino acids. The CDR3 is CAWSVSAGRTGELFF. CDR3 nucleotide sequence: TGTGCCTGGAGTGTATCGGCAGGGAGGACCGGGGAGCTGTTTTTT.

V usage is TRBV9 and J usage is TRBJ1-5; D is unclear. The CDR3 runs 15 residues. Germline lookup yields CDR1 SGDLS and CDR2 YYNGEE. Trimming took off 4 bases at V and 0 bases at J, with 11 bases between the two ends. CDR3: CASSPTDYSNQPQHF. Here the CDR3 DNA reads TGTGCCAGCAGCCCCACCGACTATAGCAATCAGCCCCAGCATTTT.

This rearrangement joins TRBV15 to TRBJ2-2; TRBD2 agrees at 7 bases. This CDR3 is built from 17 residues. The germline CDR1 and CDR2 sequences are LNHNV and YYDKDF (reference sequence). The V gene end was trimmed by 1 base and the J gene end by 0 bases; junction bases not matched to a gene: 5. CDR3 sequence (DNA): TGTGCCACCAGCAGAGGAGGGCTAGCGGCGAACACCGGGGAGCTGTTTTTT. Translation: CATSRGGLAANTGELFF.

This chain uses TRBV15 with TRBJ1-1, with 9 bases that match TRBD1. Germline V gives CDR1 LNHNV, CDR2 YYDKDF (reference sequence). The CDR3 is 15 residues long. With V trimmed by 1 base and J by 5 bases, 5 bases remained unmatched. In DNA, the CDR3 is TGTGCCACCAGCAGAGCTACAGGGGGCGGGACTGAAGCTTTCTTT. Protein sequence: CATSRATGGGTEAFF.

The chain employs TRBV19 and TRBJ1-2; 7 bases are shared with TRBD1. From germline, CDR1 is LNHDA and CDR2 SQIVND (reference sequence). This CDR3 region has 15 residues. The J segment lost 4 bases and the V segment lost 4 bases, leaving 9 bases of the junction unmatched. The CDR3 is CASSTAGGNLYGYTF. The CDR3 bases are TGTGCCAGTAGTACGGCAGGGGGAAATCTCTATGGCTACACCTTC.

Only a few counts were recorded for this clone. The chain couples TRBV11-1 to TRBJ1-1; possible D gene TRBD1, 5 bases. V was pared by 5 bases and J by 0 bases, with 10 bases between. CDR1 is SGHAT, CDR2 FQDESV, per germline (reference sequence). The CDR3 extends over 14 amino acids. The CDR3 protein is CASSRGSMNTEAFF. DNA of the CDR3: TGTGCCAGCAGCCGGGGGTCCATGAACACTGAAGCTTTCTTT.

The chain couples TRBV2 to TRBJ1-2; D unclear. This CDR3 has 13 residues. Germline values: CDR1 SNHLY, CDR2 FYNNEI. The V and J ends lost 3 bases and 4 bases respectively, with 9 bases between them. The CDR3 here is CASSDSRIYGYTF. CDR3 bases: TGTGCCAGCAGTGATAGCAGAATCTATGGCTACACCTTC.

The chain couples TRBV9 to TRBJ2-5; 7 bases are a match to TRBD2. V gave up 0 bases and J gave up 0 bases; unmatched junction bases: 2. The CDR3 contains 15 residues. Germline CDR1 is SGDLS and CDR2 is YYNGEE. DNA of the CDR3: TGTGCCAGCAGCGTAGGCGGGGGTAACCAAGAGACCCAGTACTTC. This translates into CASSVGGGNQETQYF.

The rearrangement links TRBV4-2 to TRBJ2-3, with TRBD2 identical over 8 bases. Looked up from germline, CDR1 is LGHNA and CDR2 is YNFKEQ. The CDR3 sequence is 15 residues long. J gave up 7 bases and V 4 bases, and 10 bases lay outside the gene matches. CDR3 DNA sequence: TGTGCCAGCAGCCCCCGAGCGGGGGCGATAAATACGCAGTATTTT. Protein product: CASSPRAGAINTQYF.

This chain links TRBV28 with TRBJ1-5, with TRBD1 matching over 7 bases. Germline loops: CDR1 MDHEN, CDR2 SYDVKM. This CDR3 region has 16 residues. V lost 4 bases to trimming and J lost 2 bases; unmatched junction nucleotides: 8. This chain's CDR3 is CASSSSRTGGNQPQHF. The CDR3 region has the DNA TGTGCCAGCAGTTCCTCCCGGACAGGTGGCAATCAGCCCCAGCATTTT.